This TCR beta chain was identified in a study of control samples from healthy donors and cancer patients. The germline V gene encodes CDR1 SEHNR and CDR2 FQNEAQ (reference sequence). The length of the CDR3 is 11 residues. V was pared by 1 base and J by 9 bases, with 6 bases between. Sequencing used immunoSEQ multiplex PCR; TCRdb keeps in-frame clones, though not all of them. The data show about 92,000 clones, about four fifths seen once. Sequencing was performed on blood. This receptor was obtained from a woman aged 60 to 75 in good health. V gene TRBV7-9 combines with J gene TRBJ2-5; D unresolved. CDR3 in amino acids: CASSLEGSQYF. The DNA of the CDR3 is TGTGCCAGCAGCTTAGAGGGATCCCAGTACTTC.